This is a list of T cell receptor beta chains from one sample in a study of cytomegalovirus exposure and HLA in healthy donors. Profiled with immunoSEQ multiplex PCR; TCRdb holds only in-frame clones, not every one. The sample holds 150,000 to 200,000 clones, just over 75% seen once. Sequencing input: PBMCs. The receptors stem from a woman aged 25 to 39 in good health and CMV-seropositive. The CDR3 runs from the conserved cysteine through the conserved F or W. D genes are given only for firm matches. Clone size, where shown, is once, few, many, or a class for clones that have expanded.

J gene: TRBJ2-1
clone size: -
D gene: TRBD2
V gene: TRBV14
CDR3 DNA: TGTGCCAGCAGCGGAACTAGCGGGGGGCCTCCCTACAATGAGCAGTTCTTC
CDR3 protein: CASSGTSGGPPYNEQFF

J gene: TRBJ2-3
clone size: -
D gene: TRBD2
V gene: TRBV7-9
CDR3 DNA: TGTGCCAGCAGCTCTGGCACAGCGGGACTGAGCACAGATACGCAGTATTTT
CDR3 protein: CASSSGTAGLSTDTQYF

J gene: TRBJ1-2
clone size: -
D gene: TRBD1
V gene: TRBV7-8
CDR3 DNA: TGTGCCAGCAGGTCGAGCCGGGACAGGGAATCTAACTATGGCTACACCTTC
CDR3 protein: CASRSSRDRESNYGYTF

J gene: TRBJ1-5
clone size: -
D gene: TRBD1
V gene: TRBV4-3
CDR3 DNA: TGCGCCAGCAGCCAGCGACAGGGAGGCCAGCCCCAGCATTTT
CDR3 protein: CASSQRQGGQPQHF

J gene: TRBJ1-5
clone size: -
D gene: TRBD1
V gene: TRBV15
CDR3 DNA: TGTGCCACCAGCAAAACCAAAAGGGACAGGCTGAATCAGCCCCAGCATTTT
CDR3 protein: CATSKTKRDRLNQPQHF

J gene: TRBJ2-7
clone size: -
D gene: -
V gene: TRBV5-1
CDR3 DNA: TGCGCCAGCAGCTCATCAGGGGCCGGTCCCTACGAGCAGTACTTC
CDR3 protein: CASSSSGAGPYEQYF

J gene: TRBJ1-3
clone size: -
D gene: -
V gene: TRBV10-3
CDR3 DNA: TGTGCCATCAGTTCCAACAGGTTAGCTGGAAACACCATATATTTT
CDR3 protein: CAISSNRLAGNTIYF

J gene: TRBJ2-7
clone size: -
D gene: -
V gene: TRBV27
CDR3 DNA: TGTGCCAGCAGGGGCATAGAAGGCTCCTACGAGCAGTACTTC
CDR3 protein: CASRGIEGSYEQYF

J gene: TRBJ1-1
clone size: -
D gene: -
V gene: TRBV14
CDR3 DNA: TGTGCCAGCAGCCAAATTTCGTCGTCCAGGGCTTTCTTT
CDR3 protein: CASSQISSSRAFF

J gene: TRBJ2-5
clone size: -
D gene: TRBD1
V gene: TRBV6-5
CDR3 DNA: TGTGCCAGCACTAAGGGAGACAGGGGGCGGGAGACCCAGTACTTC
CDR3 protein: CASTKGDRGRETQYF

J gene: TRBJ2-4
clone size: -
D gene: -
V gene: TRBV21-1
CDR3 DNA: TGTGCCAGCGGCATGGGACTTGTACCCAAGCGGTGCCCGCGAGCCAAAAACATTCAGTACTTC
CDR3 protein: CASGMGLVPKRCPRAKNIQYF

J gene: TRBJ1-1
clone size: -
D gene: TRBD1
V gene: TRBV2
CDR3 DNA: TGTGCCAGCAAGCCGGGACAGCAGAACACTGAAGCTTTCTTT
CDR3 protein: CASKPGQQNTEAFF

J gene: TRBJ2-7
clone size: -
D gene: TRBD2
V gene: TRBV9
CDR3 DNA: TGTGCCAGCAGCGTAGCGACGGGAGGGGTCTACGAGCAGTACTTC
CDR3 protein: CASSVATGGVYEQYF

J gene: TRBJ1-4
clone size: few
D gene: -
V gene: TRBV19
CDR3 DNA: TGTGCCAGTAGTAGACAGCTTAATGAAAAACTGTTTTTT
CDR3 protein: CASSRQLNEKLFF

J gene: TRBJ2-7
clone size: -
D gene: TRBD2
V gene: TRBV27
CDR3 DNA: TGTGCCAGCAGTCCAGCGGGAGGCTACGAGCAGTACTTC
CDR3 protein: CASSPAGGYEQYF

J gene: TRBJ1-1
clone size: few
D gene: -
V gene: TRBV25-1
CDR3 DNA: TGTGCCAGCCTTCTCCGGGGGGAAGCTTTCTTT
CDR3 protein: CASLLRGEAFF

J gene: TRBJ2-2
clone size: -
D gene: TRBD1
V gene: TRBV29-1
CDR3 DNA: TGCAGCGTTGGAGGAAGTGTACAGGGGGCGGGGACCGGGGAGCTGTTTTTT
CDR3 protein: CSVGGSVQGAGTGELFF